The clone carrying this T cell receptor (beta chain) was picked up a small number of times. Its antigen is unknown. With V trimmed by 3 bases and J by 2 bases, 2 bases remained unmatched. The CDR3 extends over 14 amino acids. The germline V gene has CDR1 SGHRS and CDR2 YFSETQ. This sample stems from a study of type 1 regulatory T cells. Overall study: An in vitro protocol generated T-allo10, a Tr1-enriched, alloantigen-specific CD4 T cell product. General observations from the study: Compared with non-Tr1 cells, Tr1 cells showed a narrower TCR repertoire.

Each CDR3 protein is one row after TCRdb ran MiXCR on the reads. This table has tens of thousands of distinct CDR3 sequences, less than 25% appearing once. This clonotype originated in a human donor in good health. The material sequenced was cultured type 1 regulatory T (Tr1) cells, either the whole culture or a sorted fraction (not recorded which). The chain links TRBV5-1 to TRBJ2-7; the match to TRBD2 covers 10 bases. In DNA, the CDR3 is TGCGCCAGCAGCTACCTAGCGGGAGCCTACGAGCAGTACTTC. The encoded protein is CASSYLAGAYEQYF.